The entry below describes one TCR beta chain. Its antigen remains unidentified. The sample is drawn from a study of monozygotic twins with inflammatory bowel disease. Findings of the study overall: Repertoire likeness was no different across concordant and discordant twins, perhaps owing to restricted power. Extra variability in the repertoires of patients may have come from differing immunosuppressive treatments. No one strong IBD-associated signal or clonotype was supported. IBD patients share fewer clonotypes with other people than healthy twins do, especially with disease activity.

CDR3 length equals 16 residues. Germline V gene data show CDR1 as MNHEY and CDR2 as SVGEGT. No DNA is given; TCRdb re-called the 5' RACE reads and lists each CDR3 protein once. The ten top clones account for 2.4%, within a sample of around 450,000 distinct CDR3 sequences. The TCR originated in a human donor with ulcerative colitis or Crohn's disease, or a healthy co-twin of an affected twin (not recorded which). The chain links TRBV6-2 or TRBV6-3 to TRBJ2-2; TCRdb indicates TRBD1, and absent DNA this call remains unverified. The sample consisted of blood. The CDR3 reads CASSYSRQGRTGELFF.